The source of this TCR beta chain is a study of CD8 T cells in Susac syndrome. RNA totalling roughly 0.45 to 1 ug underwent reverse transcription with random hexamers. Across 54 Vbeta and 13 Jbeta, TCR beta CDR3 was amplified with immunoSEQ multiplex PCR. One entry per CDR3 protein results from TCRdb running MiXCR on the immunoSEQ multiplex PCR reads. The sample consists of some 300,000 distinct CDR3 sequences, around 91% of them appearing once. CDR3 length: 14 amino acids. CDR1 and CDR2 (germline): MNHEY, SMNVEV (reference sequence). The ends were cut back, 2 bases at V and 7 bases at J, with 12 bases in the middle. Sequencing of TCR beta, carried out with a high-throughput approach, was applied to CD8+ and CD4+ T cells from the blood. Negative magnetic isolation gave CD8+ and CD4+ cells; FACS enriched CD8+ TEMRA.

The sequencing sample was made of CD8+ T cells from PBMCs. The sequence was collected from a human donor with multiple sclerosis. The chain joins TRBV27 to TRBJ2-1; either TRBD1 or TRBD2 may supply D (6 bases each). CDR3 protein: CASSLSRGRNEQFF. The CDR3 DNA follows: TGTGCCAGCAGTTTAAGCCGGGGGCGTAATGAGCAGTTCTTC.